This is a list of T cell receptor beta chains from one sample in a study of cytomegalovirus exposure and HLA in healthy donors. Here immunoSEQ multiplex PCR was the method, and the copy in TCRdb shows in-frame clones only, minus some. Among around 120,000 clones listed, roughly 79% were seen once. The specimen was PBMCs. Every receptor here comes from a woman between 50 and 59 years old in good health and CMV-seronegative. Each CDR3 is given with its conserved first and last residue. A D gene is named only where the DNA matches it firmly. Part of the rows lack a size; the others show once, few, many or a class for expanded clones.

V: TRBV5-1; D: -; J: TRBJ2-3; size: -; CDR3: CASSLERGRPRTQYF; DNA: TGCGCCAGCAGCTTGGAAAGGGGTAGGCCCAGAACGCAGTATTTT
V: TRBV7-9; D: TRBD2; J: TRBJ2-1; size: few; CDR3: CASSLRTSGPSDEQFF; DNA: TGTGCCAGCAGTCTTAGGACTAGCGGCCCTTCGGATGAGCAGTTCTTC
V: TRBV15; D: -; J: TRBJ1-5; size: -; CDR3: CATRGEDRPQNF; DNA: TGTGCCACCCGTGGGGAGGATCGGCCCCAGAATTTT
V: TRBV5-1; D: -; J: TRBJ1-1; size: -; CDR3: CASSLGPGANGVNTEAFF; DNA: TGCGCCAGCAGCTTAGGGCCAGGGGCGAATGGGGTGAACACTGAAGCTTTCTTT
V: TRBV19; D: -; J: TRBJ2-1; size: -; CDR3: CASSSFLQEGNEQFF; DNA: TGTGCCAGTAGTTCCTTCCTCCAGGAGGGCAATGAGCAGTTCTTC
V: TRBV5-8; D: TRBD2; J: TRBJ2-7; size: -; CDR3: CASSYGTSGIFYEQYF; DNA: TGTGCCAGCAGCTATGGGACTAGCGGGATTTTCTACGAGCAGTACTTC
V: TRBV19; D: TRBD1; J: TRBJ1-4; size: -; CDR3: CASSTPGQGNEKLFF; DNA: TGTGCCAGTAGTACCCCGGGACAGGGTAATGAAAAACTGTTTTTT
V: TRBV6-5; D: -; J: TRBJ2-5; size: -; CDR3: CASSYEVRKGRETQYF; DNA: TGTGCCAGCAGTTACGAAGTTCGGAAAGGGAGAGAGACCCAGTACTTC
V: TRBV6-1; D: -; J: TRBJ2-5; size: -; CDR3: CASSQARETQYF; DNA: TGTGCCAGCAGTCAAGCACGGGAGACCCAGTACTTC
V: TRBV6-6; D: -; J: TRBJ1-3; size: -; CDR3: CASLQGSGNTIYF; DNA: TGTGCCAGCTTACAGGGATCTGGAAACACCATATATTTT
V: TRBV11-3; D: TRBD1; J: TRBJ2-3; size: -; CDR3: CASSIQGQASTDTQYF; DNA: TGTGCCAGCAGCATCCAGGGACAGGCTAGCACAGATACGCAGTATTTT
V: TRBV5-5; D: -; J: TRBJ2-7; size: -; CDR3: CASSTPPGYEQYF; DNA: TGTGCCAGCTCAACGCCACCCGGCTACGAGCAGTACTTC
V: TRBV19; D: -; J: TRBJ2-7; size: few; CDR3: CASSIATGGLGAEQYF; DNA: TGTGCCAGTAGTATAGCAACGGGGGGCCTCGGGGCCGAGCAGTACTTC
V: TRBV10-3; D: -; J: TRBJ2-7; size: few; CDR3: CAISEYGGYEQYF; DNA: TGTGCCATCAGTGAGTATGGGGGCTATGAGCAGTACTTC
V: TRBV30; D: -; J: TRBJ1-5; size: -; CDR3: CAWSLDTNQPQHF; DNA: TGTGCCTGGAGTCTGGACACCAATCAGCCCCAGCATTTT
V: TRBV5-4; D: TRBD2; J: TRBJ2-5; size: -; CDR3: CAFRIAGGRETQYF; DNA: TGTGCTTTCCGGATAGCGGGAGGGAGGGAGACCCAGTACTTC
V: TRBV10-3; D: TRBD1; J: TRBJ2-7; size: -; CDR3: CAISDQGASYEQYF; DNA: TGTGCCATCAGTGACCAGGGGGCCTCCTACGAGCAGTACTTC
V: TRBV15; D: TRBD2; J: TRBJ2-3; size: -; CDR3: CATSRDPGGTADTQYF; DNA: TGTGCCACCAGCAGAGACCCGGGAGGTACCGCAGATACGCAGTATTTT
V: TRBV28; D: -; J: TRBJ2-1; size: once; CDR3: CASRLLSALSYNEQFF; DNA: TGTGCCAGCAGACTCTTGAGCGCCTTATCCTACAATGAGCAGTTCTTC
V: TRBV4-3; D: -; J: TRBJ2-2; size: once; CDR3: CASSQGSGTGELFF; DNA: TGCGCCAGCAGCCAGGGTTCGGGCACCGGGGAGCTGTTTTTT
V: TRBV18; D: -; J: TRBJ1-1; size: -; CDR3: CASSPGGAPTEAFF; DNA: TGTGCCAGCTCACCGGGGGGGGCGCCGACTGAAGCTTTCTTT
V: TRBV19; D: -; J: TRBJ1-2; size: -; CDR3: CASTGLENYGYTF; DNA: TGTGCCAGTACGGGACTTGAAAACTATGGCTACACCTTC
V: TRBV4-3; D: -; J: TRBJ1-2; size: few; CDR3: CASSQGSGFLASYGYTF; DNA: TGCGCCAGCAGCCAAGGGTCGGGGTTTCTGGCCTCCTATGGCTACACCTTC
V: TRBV23-1; D: TRBD1; J: TRBJ1-2; size: -; CDR3: CASSQSEGAANYGYTF; DNA: TGCGCCAGCAGTCAATCGGAGGGGGCAGCTAACTATGGCTACACCTTC
V: TRBV20-1; D: -; J: TRBJ1-4; size: once; CDR3: CSAYNEKLFF; DNA: TGCAGTGCCTATAATGAAAAACTGTTTTTT
V: TRBV29-1; D: -; J: TRBJ1-2; size: -; CDR3: CSVNHRLSNYGYTF; DNA: TGCAGCGTTAACCACAGGCTATCTAACTATGGCTACACCTTC
V: TRBV7-2; D: TRBD1; J: TRBJ1-2; size: -; CDR3: CASSPGTGTYGYTF; DNA: TGTGCCAGCAGCCCAGGGACAGGGACCTATGGCTACACCTTC
V: TRBV5-8; D: -; J: TRBJ2-1; size: -; CDR3: CASSQGGWDEQFF; DNA: TGTGCCAGCAGCCAAGGAGGATGGGATGAGCAGTTCTTC
V: TRBV6-5; D: -; J: TRBJ2-3; size: -; CDR3: CASSLGSTDTQYF; DNA: TGTGCCAGCAGCCTCGGGAGCACAGATACGCAGTATTTT
V: TRBV27; D: -; J: TRBJ1-4; size: -; CDR3: CASSFSGVRNEKLFF; DNA: TGTGCCAGCAGTTTCTCGGGGGTTCGAAATGAAAAACTGTTTTTT
V: TRBV25-1; D: TRBD1; J: TRBJ1-1; size: -; CDR3: CASTAQGAREAFF; DNA: TGTGCCAGCACTGCACAGGGGGCTCGGGAAGCTTTCTTT
V: TRBV9; D: TRBD2; J: TRBJ2-7; size: few; CDR3: CASSPAAFGLAGGRGSYEQYF; DNA: TGTGCCAGCAGCCCTGCTGCTTTTGGCCTAGCGGGAGGGCGAGGATCCTACGAGCAGTACTTC
V: TRBV7-9; D: -; J: TRBJ2-7; size: -; CDR3: CSSSLGRVPYEQYF; DNA: TGTTCCAGCAGCTTAGGTCGGGTCCCCTACGAGCAGTACTTC
V: TRBV14; D: -; J: TRBJ1-1; size: -; CDR3: CASSQVRGTEAFF; DNA: TGTGCCAGCAGCCAAGTCAGAGGAACTGAAGCTTTCTTT
V: TRBV28; D: -; J: TRBJ2-5; size: -; CDR3: CASMWRSQETQYF; DNA: TGTGCCAGCATGTGGAGGTCCCAAGAGACCCAGTACTTC
V: TRBV27; D: TRBD1; J: TRBJ1-2; size: -; CDR3: CASSLQGEYYTF; DNA: TGTGCCAGCAGCCTACAGGGGGAGTACTACACCTTC
V: TRBV27; D: -; J: TRBJ2-4; size: -; CDR3: CASSTVGGNIQYF; DNA: TGTGCCAGCAGTACCGTTGGGGGGAACATTCAGTACTTC
V: TRBV30; D: TRBD1; J: TRBJ2-7; size: -; CDR3: CAWSVWTGREQYF; DNA: TGTGCCTGGAGTGTATGGACAGGGCGCGAGCAGTACTTC
V: TRBV15; D: TRBD2; J: TRBJ2-7; size: -; CDR3: CATSTGGLAPEQYF; DNA: TGTGCCACCAGCACCGGGGGACTAGCCCCCGAGCAGTACTTC
V: TRBV5-1; D: TRBD2; J: TRBJ2-5; size: few; CDR3: CASSLQELAGGETQYF; DNA: TGCGCCAGCAGCCTTCAAGAACTAGCGGGAGGGGAGACCCAGTACTTC
V: TRBV6-5; D: TRBD1; J: TRBJ1-2; size: -; CDR3: CASSDPGQGDGYTF; DNA: TGTGCCAGCAGTGATCCGGGACAGGGAGACGGCTACACCTTC
V: TRBV28; D: TRBD1; J: TRBJ2-5; size: -; CDR3: CASSRSEGQAYSETQYF; DNA: TGTGCCAGCAGCCGATCCGAGGGACAGGCCTATTCGGAGACCCAGTACTTC
V: TRBV11-2; D: TRBD1; J: TRBJ1-2; size: -; CDR3: CASSPLPGGGYGYTF; DNA: TGTGCCAGCAGCCCCCTACCAGGGGGCGGCTATGGCTACACCTTC
V: TRBV25-1; D: -; J: TRBJ2-3; size: -; CDR3: CASSGLVDTQYF; DNA: TGTGCCAGCAGTGGACTAGTGGATACGCAGTATTTT
V: TRBV21-1; D: -; J: TRBJ2-2; size: -; CDR3: CASSKGGGTGELFF; DNA: TGTGCCAGCAGCAAAGGGGGGGGGACCGGGGAGCTGTTTTTT
V: TRBV6-5; D: TRBD1; J: TRBJ1-2; size: -; CDR3: CASSYAGQGAAGYTF; DNA: TGTGCCAGCAGTTACGCGGGACAGGGGGCCGCTGGCTACACCTTC
V: TRBV6-4; D: -; J: TRBJ2-3; size: few; CDR3: CASSGGGLSTDTQYF; DNA: TGTGCCAGCAGTGGAGGAGGGTTAAGCACAGATACGCAGTATTTT
V: TRBV18; D: -; J: TRBJ1-2; size: few; CDR3: CASSPAQGYYGYTF; DNA: TGTGCCAGCTCACCAGCTCAGGGATACTATGGCTACACCTTC
V: TRBV2; D: TRBD2; J: TRBJ2-3; size: -; CDR3: CASTGREDRKTQYF; DNA: TGTGCCAGCACCGGGCGGGAGGACCGTAAGACGCAGTATTTT
V: TRBV4-2; D: -; J: TRBJ2-7; size: -; CDR3: CASSQDLVRNEQYF; DNA: TGTGCCAGCAGCCAAGATCTTGTGAGGAACGAGCAGTACTTC
V: TRBV29-1; D: -; J: TRBJ2-7; size: -; CDR3: CSVAQGISYEQYF; DNA: TGCAGCGTCGCACAGGGAATCTCCTACGAGCAGTACTTC
V: TRBV7-2; D: TRBD2; J: TRBJ2-1; size: -; CDR3: CASSPGTMGRGEQFF; DNA: TGTGCCAGCAGCCCCGGCACAATGGGGAGGGGTGAGCAGTTCTTC
V: TRBV29-1; D: -; J: TRBJ2-3; size: -; CDR3: CSVASGAATDTQYF; DNA: TGCAGCGTTGCTTCGGGAGCCGCCACAGATACGCAGTATTTT
V: TRBV27; D: -; J: TRBJ2-2; size: -; CDR3: CASSSPGGTNTGELFF; DNA: TGTGCCAGCAGCTCCCCCGGCGGGACCAACACCGGGGAGCTGTTTTTT
V: TRBV5-4; D: -; J: TRBJ1-3; size: -; CDR3: CASSLGAGLGNTIYF; DNA: TGTGCCAGCAGCTTGGGGGCAGGGCTCGGAAACACCATATATTTT
V: TRBV27; D: -; J: TRBJ2-3; size: -; CDR3: CASSFTGGSTDTQYF; DNA: TGTGCCAGCAGTTTTACTGGCGGGAGCACAGATACGCAGTATTTT
V: TRBV18; D: -; J: TRBJ2-7; size: -; CDR3: CASNRQDSEQYF; DNA: TGTGCCAGCAACCGCCAGGACAGCGAGCAGTACTTC
V: TRBV2; D: TRBD1; J: TRBJ2-3; size: few; CDR3: CASSIPGQGVTDTQYF; DNA: TGTGCCAGCAGTATTCCGGGACAGGGAGTAACAGATACGCAGTATTTT